This T cell receptor (beta chain) appears in the sequencing data of a study of shared clonotypes between healthy human individuals. CDR1 is LNHDA, CDR2 SQIVND, per germline (reference sequence). V lost 7 bases and J lost 8; bases outside the gene matches: 5. This CDR3 region has 13 residues. Study results and caveats: Sampling included only blood; tissue repertoires likely differ.

Details on this clone: Its specificity is unknown.

The test was conducted at deep level. The data were produced by immunoSEQ multiplex PCR, yet TCRdb's version contains in-frame clones alone and is incomplete. Of some 490,000 clones listed, 81% are singletons. The source is a woman between 40 and 50 years old in good health. Some clones in this sample may be carry-over from other donors' samples. The V gene is TRBV19, the J gene TRBJ1-4, with 9 bases identical to TRBD1. Sequenced sample: PBMCs. The DNA for the CDR3 is TGTGCCAGTATCGGGACAGGGCGGGAAAAACTGTTTTTT. It specifies CASIGTGREKLFF.